This record concerns one TCR beta chain sequence. It lacks a known antigen. Base-call qualities are not available, and no considerably larger clone is one nucleotide away. Library preparation employed PCR. The run used an Illumina HiSeq 2500. TCR library preparation used molecular barcoding, with unique molecular identifiers applied to normalize quantification of the TCRbeta repertoire. The public reads were quality trimmed at Q25 with fastp and then assembled into clones with MiXCR by TCRdb, keeping productive beta chains. Each CDR3 protein gets just one entry, which takes the most common genes and DNA from the rows behind it. The sample records hundreds of thousands of distinct CDR3 sequences, approximately 17% of which are singletons. The ten most abundant clones make up around two fifths of the sample. This entry comes from a study of T-cell reconstitution after alpha-beta-depleted transplantation in children (TCRdb year 2016). The study in broad terms: The study quantitatively tracked T-cell immune reconstitution after TCRalphabeta/CD19-depleted allogeneic hematopoietic cell transplantation in children using TCR repertoire profiling. General findings and caveats noted by the study authors: Over the following months the frequencies of hyperexpanded clones went down, and after one year T-cell counts and TCRbeta diversity were mostly credited to newly produced T cells. In some patients, high TCRbeta diversity at day 60 was attributed to recipient T cells and intrathymic progenitors that had survived conditioning. The apparently early recovery of alphabetaT-cell counts about two months after transplant reportedly depended on only several hundred rapidly expanded clones that came from non-depleted graft cells.

The germline V gene provides CDR1 ENHRY and CDR2 SYGVKD. The junction carries 8 bases between V and J, which are trimmed by 0 bases and 2 bases respectively. The CDR3 starts with the cysteine, ends with the phenylalanine, and has 14 residues. Only CDR3 DNA is held: 42 bases, read in frame from base 1. The label giving this sample's treatment or condition can be read as: allogeneic hematopoietic cell transplantation with graft depleted of TCRalphabeta T cells and CD19 B cells. The children who served as transplant recipients had been given grafts of TCRalphabeta/CD19-depleted allogeneic hematopoietic cells.

The TCR originated in a male patient aged 2-15 years who had a stem cell transplant for acute lymphoblastic leukemia, so the T cells may come from the graft donor. The chain joins TRBV10-3 to TRBJ2-7; perhaps TRBD1 is the D gene, with 6 bases matching. Material: PBMCs, mostly from graft donor cells, obtained 360 days after TCRalphabeta/CD19-depleted stem cell transplant. CDR3 protein: CAISESGTTYEQYF. The DNA sequence reads TGTGCCATCAGTGAGTCAGGGACAACCTACGAGCAGTACTTC.